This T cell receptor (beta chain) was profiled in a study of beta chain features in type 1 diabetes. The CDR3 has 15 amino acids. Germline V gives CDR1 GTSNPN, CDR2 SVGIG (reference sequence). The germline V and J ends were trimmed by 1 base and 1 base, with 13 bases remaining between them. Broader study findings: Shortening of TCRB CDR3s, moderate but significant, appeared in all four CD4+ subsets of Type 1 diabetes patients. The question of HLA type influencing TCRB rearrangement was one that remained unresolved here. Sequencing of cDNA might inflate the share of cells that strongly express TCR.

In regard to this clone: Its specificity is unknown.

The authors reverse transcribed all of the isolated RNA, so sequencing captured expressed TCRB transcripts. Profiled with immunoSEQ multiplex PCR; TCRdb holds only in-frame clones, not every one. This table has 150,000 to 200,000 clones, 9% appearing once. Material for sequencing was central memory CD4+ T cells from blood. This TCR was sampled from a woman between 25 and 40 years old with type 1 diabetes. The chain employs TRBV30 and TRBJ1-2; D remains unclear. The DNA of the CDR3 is TGTGCCTGGAGTGCCACCCTAACTCTTAACTATGGCTACACCTTC. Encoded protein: CAWSATLTLNYGYTF.